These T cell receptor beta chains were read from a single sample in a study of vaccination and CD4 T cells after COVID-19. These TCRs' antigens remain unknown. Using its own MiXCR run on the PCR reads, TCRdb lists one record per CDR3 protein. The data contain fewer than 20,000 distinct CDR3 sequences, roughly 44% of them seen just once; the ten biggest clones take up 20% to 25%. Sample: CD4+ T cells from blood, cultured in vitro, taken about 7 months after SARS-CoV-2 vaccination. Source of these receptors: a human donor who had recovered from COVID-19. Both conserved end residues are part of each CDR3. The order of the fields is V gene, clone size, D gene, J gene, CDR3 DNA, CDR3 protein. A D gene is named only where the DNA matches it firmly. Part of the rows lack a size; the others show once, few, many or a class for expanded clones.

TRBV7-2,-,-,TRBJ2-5,TGTGCCAGCAGCTCCACTGGTAGGGGGGAGACCCAGTACTTC,CASSSTGRGETQYF
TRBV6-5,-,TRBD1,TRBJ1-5,TGTGCCAGCAGTTACCTGGGACAGGGGAGGAATCAGCCCCAGCATTTT,CASSYLGQGRNQPQHF
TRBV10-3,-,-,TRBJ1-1,TGTGCCATCAGTGCGGACAGTGTTGAAGCTTTCTTT,CAISADSVEAFF
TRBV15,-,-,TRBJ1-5,TGTGCCACCAGCAGCCCCGAGGGCGTGGGGGGTCAGCCCCAGCATTTT,CATSSPEGVGGQPQHF
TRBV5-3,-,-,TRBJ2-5,TGTGCCAGCAGCTTGCTCCAGGGTCAAGAGACCCAGTACTTC,CASSLLQGQETQYF
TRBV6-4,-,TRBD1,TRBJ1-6,TGTGCCAGCAGTGACTCGGACAGGGGTTCACCCCTCCACTTT,CASSDSDRGSPLHF
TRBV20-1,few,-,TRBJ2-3,TGCAGTGCCCCGGACAGCCGTAGCACAGATACGCAGTATTTT,CSAPDSRSTDTQYF
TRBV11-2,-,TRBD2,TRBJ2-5,TGTGCCAGCAGCCCAAGGGTAGGACTAGGTCAAATTCAAGGGGCCCAGTACTTC,CASSPRVGLGQIQGAQYF
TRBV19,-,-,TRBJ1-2,TGTGCCAGTAGTATGGAGAGCTATGGCTACACCTTC,CASSMESYGYTF
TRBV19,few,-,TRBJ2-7,TGTGCCAGTAGTACCCTAACAGCGGGCTACGAGCAGTACTTC,CASSTLTAGYEQYF
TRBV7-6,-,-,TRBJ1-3,TGTGCCAGCAGCATCAAGGACACCATATATTTT,CASSIKDTIYF
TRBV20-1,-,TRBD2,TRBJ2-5,TGCAGTGCTAGAGCCCCGACTAGCGGGGGGTGGCGTGGGGAGACCCAGTACTTC,CSARAPTSGGWRGETQYF
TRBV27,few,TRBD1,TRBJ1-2,TGTGCCAGCACCCAGACAGGGTCCTATGGCTACACCTTC,CASTQTGSYGYTF
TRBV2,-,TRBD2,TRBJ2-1,TGTGCCAGCGGGGTCAGGACTAGTAACAATGAGCAGTTCTTC,CASGVRTSNNEQFF
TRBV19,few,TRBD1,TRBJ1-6,TGTGCCAGTAGTACGACAGGGTGGCTTAATTCACCCCTCCACTTT,CASSTTGWLNSPLHF
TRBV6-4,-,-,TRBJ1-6,TGTGCCGGGTGGAGGAATTCACCCCTCCACTTT,CAGWRNSPLHF
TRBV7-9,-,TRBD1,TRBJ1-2,TGTGCCAGCAGCTTCTGGGACAGGGTCGGCTACACCTTC,CASSFWDRVGYTF
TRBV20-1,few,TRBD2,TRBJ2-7,TGCAGTGCTTCCAGGACTAGCGGGAGGGGGTACGAGCAGTACTTC,CSASRTSGRGYEQYF
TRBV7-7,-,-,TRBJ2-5,TGTGCTAGCAGCTTTGGGCTTCAGGAGACCCAGTACTTC,CASSFGLQETQYF
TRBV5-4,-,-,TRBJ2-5,TGTGCCAGCAACGTCCGGGAGACCCAGACCCAGTACTTC,CASNVRETQTQYF
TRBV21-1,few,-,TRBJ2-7,TGTGCCAGCAGCTTTTTAAGGGGCGGCCACGAGCAGTACTTC,CASSFLRGGHEQYF
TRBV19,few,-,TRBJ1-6,TGTGCCAGTAGTACAGGGGCCTTCACACCCCTCCACTTT,CASSTGAFTPLHF
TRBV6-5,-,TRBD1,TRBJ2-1,TGTGCCAGCAGTTCCACAGGGGGCACTCAGTTCTTC,CASSSTGGTQFF
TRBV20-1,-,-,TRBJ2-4,TGCAGTGCTGCCCGGACAGAAGCCAAAAACATTCAGTACTTC,CSAARTEAKNIQYF
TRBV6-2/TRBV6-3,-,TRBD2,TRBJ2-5,TGTGCCAGCATTTTAGCGGGAGATCCGAACGGGGGGTGGGTCCAGTACTTC,CASILAGDPNGGWVQYF
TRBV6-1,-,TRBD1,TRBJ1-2,TGTGCCAGCAGAGTGAGTTCACTCTCAGGGGGTAACTATGGCTACACCTTC,CASRVSSLSGGNYGYTF
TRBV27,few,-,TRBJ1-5,TGTGCCAGCAGTCTCCGGGGGGTCAGCAATCAGCCCCAGCATTTT,CASSLRGVSNQPQHF
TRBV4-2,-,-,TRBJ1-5,TGTGCCAGCAGCCAAGAGTCCTTGGCGGGCAGGGATCAGCCCCAGCATTTT,CASSQESLAGRDQPQHF
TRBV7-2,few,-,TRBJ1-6,TGTGCCAGCAGCTTAGCCGGGACACGGAATAATTCACCCCTCCACTTT,CASSLAGTRNNSPLHF
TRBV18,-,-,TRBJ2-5,TGTGCCAGCTCCACCATTGCCCGTCAAGAGACCCAGTACTTC,CASSTIARQETQYF
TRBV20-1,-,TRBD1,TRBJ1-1,TGCAGTGCCCCGGACAGGGGAGGCACTGAAGCTTTCTTT,CSAPDRGGTEAFF